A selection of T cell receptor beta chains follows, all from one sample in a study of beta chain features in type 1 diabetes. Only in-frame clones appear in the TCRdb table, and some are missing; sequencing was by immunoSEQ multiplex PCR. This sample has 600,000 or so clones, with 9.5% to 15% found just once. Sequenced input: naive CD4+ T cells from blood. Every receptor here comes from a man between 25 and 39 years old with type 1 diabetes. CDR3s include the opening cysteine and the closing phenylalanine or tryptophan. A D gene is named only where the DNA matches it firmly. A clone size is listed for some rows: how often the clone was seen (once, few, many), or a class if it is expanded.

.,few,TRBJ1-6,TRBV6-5,TGTGCCAGCAGTTACGGGTCAGGGCGGAATTCACCCCTCCACTTT,CASSYGSGRNSPLHF
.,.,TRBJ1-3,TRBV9,TGTGCCAGCAGCGTAGAACAAGATACAAACACCATATATTTT,CASSVEQDTNTIYF
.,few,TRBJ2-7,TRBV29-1,TGCAGCGTTGAGTTGGAATCCTACGAGCAGTACTTC,CSVELESYEQYF
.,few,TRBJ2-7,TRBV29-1,TGCAGCGTTGATAACGGCAACTCCTACGAGCAGTACTTC,CSVDNGNSYEQYF
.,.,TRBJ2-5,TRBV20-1,TGCAGTGCTTTTCAGGCCCCGGGCCAGTACTTC,CSAFQAPGQYF
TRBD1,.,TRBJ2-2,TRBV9,TGTGCCAGCAGTGGACAGGGAGCCGGGGAGCTGTTTTTT,CASSGQGAGELFF
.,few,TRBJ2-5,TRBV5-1,TGCGCCAGCAGTTCCCAGGGGGGACACCGGTACCAAGAGACCCAGTACTTC,CASSSQGGHRYQETQYF
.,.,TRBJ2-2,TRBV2,TGTGCCAGCAGTGAGGTGGCGAACACCGGGGAGCTGTTTTTT,CASSEVANTGELFF
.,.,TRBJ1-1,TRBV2,TGTGCCAGCAGCAGGGACCTGGAAGCTTTCTTT,CASSRDLEAFF
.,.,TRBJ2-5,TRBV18,TGTGCCAGCTCACCTCCTTCGAAAGGGGAGACCCAGTACTTC,CASSPPSKGETQYF
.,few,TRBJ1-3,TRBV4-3,TGCGCCAGCAGCCCGAACCCGAGAGGCGCTGGAAACACCATATATTTT,CASSPNPRGAGNTIYF
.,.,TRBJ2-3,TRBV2,TGTGCCAGCAGAACAGGGACAGATACGCAGTATTTT,CASRTGTDTQYF
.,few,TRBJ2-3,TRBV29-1,TGCAGCGTTGGTGACAGTAGCACAGATACGCAGTATTTT,CSVGDSSTDTQYF
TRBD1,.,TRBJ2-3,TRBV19,TGTGCCAGTAGTACCTTCCGGGACAGGGATAGAAAGACGTATTTT,CASSTFRDRDRKTYF
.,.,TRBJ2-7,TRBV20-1,TGCAGTGTAATACCTTCCTACGAGCAGTACTTC,CSVIPSYEQYF
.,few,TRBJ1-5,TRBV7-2,TGTGCCAGCAGCAATACAGGTGGGGGTCAGCCCCAGCATTTT,CASSNTGGGQPQHF
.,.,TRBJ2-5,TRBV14,TGTGCCAGCAGCCAATCCCGAGAGACCCAGTACTTC,CASSQSRETQYF
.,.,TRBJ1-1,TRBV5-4,TGTGCCAGCAGCTTTGGCCAATTGAACACTGAAGCTTTCTTT,CASSFGQLNTEAFF